These 21 T cell receptor beta chains share one sample of origin, sequenced in a study of glioma-infiltrating T cells after dendritic cell vaccination. Data came from immunoSEQ multiplex PCR; TCRdb stores just in-frame clones and leaves some out. The repertoire has roughly 83,000 clones, approximately 90% of them found once; the top ten carry approximately 14%. The sample consisted of blood, taken before dendritic cell vaccination. The source is a human donor with glioblastoma.

The V gene is TRBV27, the J gene TRBJ1-5, with TRBD1 as a possible D gene (6 bases). The CDR3 totals 12 residues. V gave up 6 bases and J gave up 6 bases, with 9 bases separating them. CDR1 is MNHEY, CDR2 SMNVEV, per germline (reference sequence). In DNA form, the CDR3 reads TGTGCCAGCAGGGGAGGGGGTCAGCCCCAGCATTTT. It translates to CASRGGGQPQHF.

J is TRBJ1-1 and V is TRBV7-9; the match to TRBD1 covers 7 bases. Germline lookup yields CDR1 SEHNR and CDR2 FQNEAQ (reference sequence). J gave up 0 bases and V 4 bases, and 8 bases lay outside the gene matches. This CDR3 is 16 amino acids long. Here the CDR3 DNA reads TGTGCCAGCAGCTCTGGGGACAGACTTATGAACACTGAAGCTTTCTTT. Protein: CASSSGDRLMNTEAFF.

The V call is TRBV9, the J call TRBJ2-2; D unclear. The V gene lost 3 bases and the J gene lost 6 bases, with 6 bases spanning the gap. CDR1 is SGDLS and CDR2 is YYNGEE in the germline V gene. The CDR3 has 12 residues. The CDR3 protein is CASSAPSGELFF. The CDR3 region has the DNA TGTGCCAGCAGCGCCCCGTCCGGGGAGCTGTTTTTT.

This clone was found once. The rearrangement uses TRBV6-1 and TRBJ1-2; perhaps TRBD1 as D (6 bases). V was clipped by 2 bases and J by 7 bases, with 11 bases between them. This CDR3 is built from 13 residues. Per the germline V gene, CDR1 is MNHNS and CDR2 is SASEGT. In DNA form, the CDR3 reads TGTGCCAGCAGTGAAACAGGGATTCGTGGCTACACCTTC. Protein sequence: CASSETGIRGYTF.

This sequence joins TRBV5-4 and TRBJ2-1, with 14 bases identical to TRBD2. The CDR3 length is 15 residues. Germline CDR1 and CDR2: SGHNT and YYREEE (reference sequence). After removal of 3 bases from V and 8 bases from J, the junction contained 4 bases not matched to a gene. The CDR3 DNA reads as TGTGCCAGCAGCTCGGGACTAGCGGGAGTCGATGAGCAGTTCTTC. It yields the protein CASSSGLAGVDEQFF.

The gene calls are TRBV5-1 and TRBJ2-7, with 9 bases fitting TRBD1. V gave up 4 bases and J gave up 5 bases; unmatched junction bases: 4. This CDR3 region has 13 residues. Germline assignment: CDR1 SGHRS and CDR2 YFSETQ. CDR3 coding DNA: TGCGCCAGCAGCGAGGGACAGGGCGACGAGCAGTACTTC. It specifies CASSEGQGDEQYF.

The V and J genes are TRBV29-1 and TRBJ2-7, with 8 bases matching TRBD1. The ends lost 6 bases at V and 0 bases at J; junction bases unmatched: 7. Germline CDR1 reads SQVTM; CDR2 reads ANQGSEA. This CDR3 region has 14 residues. For the CDR3, the DNA is TGCAGCGTCGGGGGACAGGAATCCTCCTACGAGCAGTACTTC. It is translated as CSVGGQESSYEQYF.

The chain combines TRBV27 with TRBJ2-6; possible D gene TRBD1, 5 bases. CDR3 length equals 15 residues. Germline CDR1 is MNHEY and CDR2 is SMNVEV (reference sequence). V shed 4 bases and J shed 1 base, with 8 bases lying between them. This chain's CDR3 is CASSSRVSGANVLTF. The CDR3 DNA sequence: TGTGCCAGCAGTTCCAGGGTGTCTGGGGCCAACGTCCTGACTTTC. The entire variable domain, with the rest obtained from reference TRBV27 and TRBJ2-6, is as follows: EAQVTQNPRYLITVTGKKLTVTCSQNMNHEYMSWYRQDPGLGLRQIYYSMNVEVTDKGDVPEGYKVSRKEKRNFPLILESPSPNQTSLYFCASSSRVSGANVLTFGAGSRLTVL.

The gene calls are TRBV6-4 and TRBJ2-2; unclear D gene. The CDR3 is made up of 14 amino acids. Looked up from germline, CDR1 is MRHNA and CDR2 is SNTAGT. Trimming stripped 1 base from V and 1 base from J, with 4 bases between. The CDR3 spells CASSDYGNTGELFF. The CDR3 bases are TGTGCCAGCAGTGACTACGGGAACACCGGGGAGCTGTTTTTT.

Only one count was recorded for this clone. The chain recombines TRBV7-6 with TRBJ2-3, with a possible D match to TRBD2 (7 bases). The germline CDR1 and CDR2 sequences are SGHVS and FNYEAQ. V lost 3 bases and J lost 9, with 19 bases in between. CDR3 length: 15 residues. The CDR3 loop is CASSFGGGDSYTQYF. The CDR3 DNA follows: TGTGCCAGCAGCTTTGGAGGGGGGGATTCGTACACGCAGTATTTT.

This chain joins TRBV27 and TRBJ1-4, with 9 nucleotides matching TRBD1. Germline lookup yields CDR1 MNHEY and CDR2 SMNVEV (reference sequence). The CDR3 length is 15 residues. With V trimmed by 1 base and J by 8 bases, 5 bases remained unmatched. The chain's CDR3 is CASSLYRGRVEKLFF. CDR3 coding DNA: TGTGCCAGCAGTTTATACAGGGGGCGTGTAGAAAAACTGTTTTTT.

The CDR3 DNA reads as TGTGCCAGCAGCGGACAGGGACAGAGAGCCTACGAGCAGTACTTC. This translates into CASSGQGQRAYEQYF. V and J are TRBV4-2 and TRBJ2-7; 8 positions agree with TRBD1. CDR1 is LGHNA, CDR2 YNFKEQ, per germline. The CDR3 runs 15 residues. J gave up 2 bases and V 5 bases, and 8 bases lay outside the gene matches.

The genes are TRBV7-2 and TRBJ1-1; D is undetermined. V lost 5 bases to trimming and J lost 0 bases, with 16 bases between them. CDR1 SGHTA and CDR2 FQGNSA come from the germline V gene. This CDR3 has 16 residues. The CDR3 nucleotides are TGTGCCAGCAGCATCCGTCCTGGGCTGGTGAACACTGAAGCTTTCTTT. Residues: CASSIRPGLVNTEAFF.

This chain joins TRBV5-1 and TRBJ2-7, with TRBD2 identical over 10 bases. This CDR3 region has 19 residues. V dropped 1 base and J dropped 0; count of bases not matched to a gene: 13. Germline V gene data show CDR1 as SGHRS and CDR2 as YFSETQ. The CDR3 is CASSLFPGLAQSSSYEQYF. In DNA, the CDR3 is TGCGCCAGCAGCTTGTTCCCGGGACTAGCGCAAAGTAGCTCCTACGAGCAGTACTTC.

The rearrangement uses TRBV5-1 and TRBJ1-2; TRBD1 agrees at 10 bases. CDR1 and CDR2 (germline): SGHRS, YFSETQ. V lost 8 bases, J lost 3 bases, and 10 bases stayed unmatched. CDR3 length equals 15 residues. As DNA, the CDR3 is TGCGCCAGTAAAATGACAGGGGGCAGAGACTATGGCTACACCTTC. It encodes CASKMTGGRDYGYTF. Together with reference TRBV5-1 and TRBJ1-2, the CDR3 gives the full variable domain: KAGVTQTPRYLIKTRGQQVTLSCSPISGHRSVSWYQQTPGQGLQFLFEYFSETQRNKGNFPGRFSGRQFSNSRSEMNVSTLELGDSALYLCASKMTGGRDYGYTFGSGTRLTVV.

The chain employs TRBV28 and TRBJ2-7; the D gene is possibly TRBD1 (6 bases). The CDR3 sequence is 14 residues long. The germline V gene encodes CDR1 MDHEN and CDR2 SYDVKM. Trimming stripped 3 bases from V and 5 bases from J, with 14 bases between. The CDR3 DNA sequence: TGTGCCAGCAGTTTGGCCAGGGGCAGCGACGAGCAGTACTTC. This sequence encodes CASSLARGSDEQYF. Based on the CDR3 plus reference TRBV28 and TRBJ2-7, the full variable domain is DVKVTQSSRYLVKRTGEKVFLECVQDMDHENMFWYRQDPGLGLRLIYFSYDVKMKEKGDIPEGYSVSREKKERFSLILESASTNQTSMYLCASSLARGSDEQYFGPGTRLTVT.

The chain uses TRBV6-5 and TRBJ2-5; D is unresolved. CDR1 is MNHEY and CDR2 is SVGAGI in the germline V gene. Trimming pared 4 bases from V and 5 bases from J, leaving 17 bases between. CDR3 length: 15 amino acids. The CDR3 reads CASSFASDRRETQYF. For the CDR3, the DNA is TGTGCCAGCAGTTTTGCGAGTGATCGTCGCGAGACCCAGTACTTC.

V usage is TRBV10-3 and J usage is TRBJ2-7, with 8 bases aligning to TRBD1. The J segment lost 0 bases and the V segment lost 9 bases, leaving 7 bases of the junction unmatched. Per germline, CDR1 ENHRY and CDR2 SYGVKD. The length of the CDR3 is 14 residues. CDR3 DNA: TGTGCCATACGCACAGGGGGTGCCTCCTACGAGCAGTACTTC. Translating gives CAIRTGGASYEQYF.

This sequence joins TRBV6-1 and TRBJ1-5; no reliable D call. CDR3 length: 14 amino acids. Trimming shortened V by 3 bases and J by 0 bases, and 6 bases separated the two germline ends. The germline V gene encodes CDR1 MNHNS and CDR2 SASEGT. Here the CDR3 reads CASSDRFSNQPQHF. In DNA, the CDR3 is TGTGCCAGCAGTGATCGGTTTAGCAATCAGCCCCAGCATTTT.

V gene TRBV5-1 combines with J gene TRBJ2-2, with D possibly matching TRBD2 (6 bases). Germline values: CDR1 SGHRS, CDR2 YFSETQ. Trimming pared 0 bases from V and 1 base from J, leaving 10 bases between. CDR3 length: 16 residues. The CDR3 DNA reads TGCGCCAGCAGCTTGGCCCCAGCGGGGAACACCGGGGAGCTGTTTTTT. Encoded protein: CASSLAPAGNTGELFF.

This clone was recorded only once. This chain links TRBV27 with TRBJ1-1; 8 bases map to TRBD1. J lost 5 bases, V lost 4 bases, and 9 bases had no gene match. Germline V gives CDR1 MNHEY, CDR2 SMNVEV (reference sequence). This CDR3 spans 15 amino acids. The CDR3, as DNA: TGTGCCAGCAGTTACTTACAGGGGGTTAAGACTGAAGCTTTCTTT. Amino acids: CASSYLQGVKTEAFF.